This T cell receptor beta chain was captured by sequencing in a study of T cells after yellow fever vaccination. TCRdb reanalysed the 5' RACE reads using MiXCR and keeps one entry per CDR3 protein. The sample records under 600,000 distinct CDR3 sequences, roughly 13% being singletons. A few counts support this clonotype. There are 12 residues in the CDR3. The V gene's germline CDR1 is SEHNR and CDR2 FQNEAQ (reference sequence). Trimming left V 8 bases short and J 2 bases short, with 8 bases between. The chain joins TRBV7-9 to TRBJ2-3; no clear D. The sample here was PBMCs, taken on the day of the yellow fever booster vaccination. The clonotype comes from a young man who received the YFV17D yellow fever vaccine. The CDR3 nucleotides read TGTGCCAGCGGAGTGTCCACAGATACGCAGTATTTT. Translating gives CASGVSTDTQYF.